One T cell receptor beta chain is described in this entry. Its antigen remains unidentified. No base quality information exists; no much larger clone differs at one position. Each collaborating institution followed its own protocols to collect whole blood in K2EDTA tubes. Collaborator samples were shipped for TCRbeta analysis as frozen whole blood, isolated PBMCs, or DNA extracted from either sample type. The immunoSEQ Assay, a bias-controlled multiplex PCR, was used to amplify TCRbeta CDR3 regions from genomic DNA. On the study's bioinformatics: The number of nucleated cells in each sample was estimated from the amplification of reference gene primers within the assay. Sequence reads were collapsed and filtered to measure the absolute abundance of every unique TCRbeta CDR3 rearrangement. Productive Simpson clonality was computed per sample as the square root of Simpson's diversity index over productive rearrangements. In its TCRdb copy, this immuneACCESS table keeps in-frame sequences only and misses some clones. Where compared with another copy, unresolved V genes explain less than half of these, and the others have no known cause. V and J calls and clone size come straight from that table; D and trimming were deduced from the DNA. The sample has about 220,000 clones on record, 84% of them singletons. About 10% of the sample is taken by the ten largest.

These data are taken from a study of blood T cell repertoires in COVID-19 (dated by TCRdb to 2020 to 2022). About the study as a whole: Samples from collaborators originated in the United States, Italy and Spain and spanned both the acute and convalescent phases of COVID-19. The prospective study material was composed of cDNA or gDNA derived from T cells, B-cell-depleted T cells, or PBMCs. Where available, HLA class I and class II types were obtained from metadata supplied by the sample provider rather than from assay-based typing. Samples came from the ongoing ImmuneRACE study (first 160 participants) plus 1,254 subjects from 6 global collaborators. Sample metadata almost always included a de-identified subject ID, COVID-19 status, age in years and sex. The repertoires were released in a freely available public database meant as a resource for research on the immune response to SARS-CoV-2. Subjects who had been exposed to COVID-19, were actively infected with it, or had recovered from it provided the deeply sampled blood TCRbeta repertoires that made up the dataset.

The full study reports these points: The amount of clinical and demographic metadata varied by source and participant and was provided uncurated.

The TCR comes from a man aged 50-59 years with active or convalescent COVID-19. Sequencing used peripheral blood.

The sequenced DNA: TGTGCCAGCAGCCATCCCACAGGGAATAACCGTAACAATGAGCAGTTCTTC. Translated, it reads CASSHPTGNNRNNEQFF. The sequence joins TRBV28 to TRBJ2-1, and the D gene may be TRBD1, 6 bases matching. CDR1 MDHEN and CDR2 SYDVKM are derived from the germline V gene. The junction shows trimming of 6 bases on V and 5 bases on J, plus 23 bases between the germline ends. There are 17 amino acids in the CDR3, from cysteine to phenylalanine inclusive. Of all the DNA, just the CDR3 is kept, 51 bases in frame from base 1. With all but the CDR3 taken from the reference TRBV28 and TRBJ2-1 genes, the full variable domain is: DVKVTQSSRYLVKRTGEKVFLECVQDMDHENMFWYRQDPGLGLRLIYFSYDVKMKEKGDIPEGYSVSREKKERFSLILESASTNQTSMYLCASSHPTGNNRNNEQFFGPGTRLTVL.